The present entry profiles one T cell receptor beta chain with its context. The data are from a study of OX40 agonist ivuxolimab in advanced cancers. Study-level background: Dose-escalation subjects each had hepatocellular carcinoma, melanoma, renal cell or head and neck cancer.

TCRdb's table, derived via immunoSEQ multiplex PCR, lists solely in-frame clones and lacks some. Of 87,000 or so clones in the sample, under 85% were seen once. V shed 1 base and J shed 10 bases, with 9 bases lying between them. The CDR3 has 12 amino acids. Germline values: CDR1 SGHTA, CDR2 FQGNSA. The TCR originated in an adult with an advanced solid tumor such as melanoma, head and neck, liver or kidney cancer. The chain is built from TRBV7-2 and TRBJ2-3, with D uncertain. This sample comprised CD4+ or CD8+ T cells sorted from blood, obtained in a trial of the OX40 agonist ivuxolimab. The CDR3 bases are TGTGCCAGCAGCTTAGATAGTGGTTCGCAGTATTTT. The encoded protein is CASSLDSGSQYF.